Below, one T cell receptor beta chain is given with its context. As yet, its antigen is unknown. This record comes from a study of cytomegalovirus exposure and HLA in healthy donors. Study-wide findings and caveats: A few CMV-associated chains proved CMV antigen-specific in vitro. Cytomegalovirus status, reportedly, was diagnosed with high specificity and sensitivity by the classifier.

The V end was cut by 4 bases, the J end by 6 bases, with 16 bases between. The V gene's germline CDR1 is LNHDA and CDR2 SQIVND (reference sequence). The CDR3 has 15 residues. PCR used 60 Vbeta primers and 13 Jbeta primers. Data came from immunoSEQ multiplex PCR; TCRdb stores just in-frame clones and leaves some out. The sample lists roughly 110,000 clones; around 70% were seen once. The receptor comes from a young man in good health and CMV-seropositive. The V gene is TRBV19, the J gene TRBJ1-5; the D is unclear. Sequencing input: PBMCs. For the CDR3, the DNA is TGTGCCAGTAGTACCCTTGGGGTAAGCGGTCAGCCCCAGCATTTT. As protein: CASSTLGVSGQPQHF.